The clone carrying this TCR beta chain was observed a few times. The antigen is undetermined. It was with a sample-barcoded 5' primer and a J-beta primer mix that a second PCR of about 6 to 12 cycles was run. One entry per CDR3 protein, called by TCRdb with MiXCR from the 5' RACE reads. The sample has around 790,000 distinct CDR3 sequences; more than 40% are singletons. The data were obtained in a study of blood T cells in healthy people across ages. Findings and caveats of the study: Estimated diversity across one million T cells was deemed an underestimate.

With 3 bases clipped from V and 15 bases from J, the junction kept 4 bases outside the gene matches. CDR3 length: 11 residues. Germline loops: CDR1 DFQATT, CDR2 SNEGSKA (reference sequence). Source material: blood. The rearrangement joins TRBV20-1 to TRBJ1-4, with 10 nucleotides matching TRBD1. This sequence originates from a man aged 55 to 70 in good health. In DNA form, the CDR3 reads TGCAGTGCTAGGGGACAGGGGCCATTGTTTTTT. Its translation: CSARGQGPLFF.